A selection of T cell receptor beta chains follows, all from one sample in a study of T cell responses to AZD1222 COVID-19 vaccine. TCRdb's table, derived via immunoSEQ multiplex PCR, lists solely in-frame clones and lacks some. This sample has roughly 140,000 clones; approximately 88% occur once, and the top ten carry about 3.4%. The sequencing here drew on peripheral blood, taken on day 0 of MenACWY control vaccination. These receptors were taken from an adult in good health. The CDR3 runs from the conserved cysteine through the conserved F or W. Each record gives: J gene, V gene, CDR3 protein.

j_gene: TRBJ2-2; v_gene: TRBV4-3; CDR3aa: CASRPGQGNTGELFF
j_gene: TRBJ1-1; v_gene: TRBV11-3; CDR3aa: CASSLAGPEAFF
j_gene: TRBJ2-1; v_gene: TRBV11-2; CDR3aa: CASTRDVGGTREQFF
j_gene: TRBJ1-5; v_gene: TRBV10-3; CDR3aa: CAIGQENQPQHF
j_gene: TRBJ1-1; v_gene: TRBV24-1; CDR3aa: CATESINRINKAEAFF
j_gene: TRBJ1-1; v_gene: TRBV24-1; CDR3aa: CATSDSGQRAFF
j_gene: TRBJ2-3; v_gene: TRBV19; CDR3aa: CASSINRADTQYF
j_gene: TRBJ1-2; v_gene: TRBV7-2; CDR3aa: CASSYGTGNYGYTF
j_gene: TRBJ1-5; v_gene: TRBV7-8; CDR3aa: CASSFRVGGGLSNQPQHF
j_gene: TRBJ1-4; v_gene: TRBV7-9; CDR3aa: CASSSTGYGGKLFF
j_gene: TRBJ1-5; v_gene: TRBV21-1; CDR3aa: CASSEGQPPYSNQPQHF
j_gene: TRBJ1-4; v_gene: TRBV19; CDR3aa: CASSPSGGRNEKLFF
j_gene: TRBJ1-2; v_gene: TRBV30; CDR3aa: CAWSESRNYGYTF
j_gene: TRBJ1-4; v_gene: TRBV28; CDR3aa: CATDNEGAGEKLFF
j_gene: TRBJ1-6; v_gene: TRBV5-1; CDR3aa: CAKRTEKSYNSPLHF
j_gene: TRBJ2-7; v_gene: TRBV14; CDR3aa: CASSPRRYMGSEQYF
j_gene: TRBJ1-2; v_gene: TRBV6-5; CDR3aa: CASSTGAVGYGYTF
j_gene: TRBJ2-1; v_gene: TRBV6-2/TRBV6-3; CDR3aa: CASSGLNYNEQFF
j_gene: TRBJ1-1; v_gene: TRBV6-2/TRBV6-3; CDR3aa: CASSPHTGNTEAFF
j_gene: TRBJ1-5; v_gene: TRBV6-1; CDR3aa: CASSEDRGFNQPQHF
j_gene: TRBJ2-5; v_gene: TRBV28; CDR3aa: CASSPPGGGMETQYF
j_gene: TRBJ1-2; v_gene: TRBV2; CDR3aa: CASSEQVNRGNRYYGYTF
j_gene: TRBJ2-7; v_gene: TRBV5-1; CDR3aa: CASSQQGASRDQYF
j_gene: TRBJ1-1; v_gene: TRBV7-2; CDR3aa: CASSLDRWDTEAFF
j_gene: TRBJ1-6; v_gene: TRBV19; CDR3aa: CASRGTGVVSPLHF
j_gene: TRBJ2-3; v_gene: TRBV18; CDR3aa: CASGPGLAGPDTDTQYF
j_gene: TRBJ1-3; v_gene: TRBV15; CDR3aa: CATSGDVRSGNTIYF
j_gene: TRBJ2-1; v_gene: TRBV4-1; CDR3aa: CASSQGALRTYNEQFF
j_gene: TRBJ2-1; v_gene: TRBV30; CDR3aa: CAWSVQPGNEQFF